These T cell receptor beta chains were read from a single sample in a study of T-cell reconstitution after alpha-beta-depleted transplantation in children. One entry per CDR3 protein, called by TCRdb with MiXCR from the PCR reads. Of about 610,000 distinct CDR3 sequences in the sample, 25% to 30% are singletons; the top ten hold around a third. The specimen comprised PBMCs, sampled before TCRalphabeta/CD19-depleted stem cell transplant. Source of these receptors: a boy younger than two with Wiskott-Aldrich syndrome, due to receive a stem cell transplant. The CDR3 runs from the conserved cysteine through the conserved F or W. D genes are given only for firm matches. A clone size is listed for some rows: how often the clone was seen (once, few, many), or a class if it is expanded.

cdr3_length	clone_size	d_call	v_call	j_call	cdr3_nt	cdr3_aa
15	NA	NA	TRBV20-1	TRBJ2-7	TGCAGTGCTAGAGATAAAGGAGGGGCCTCCTACGAGCAGTACTTC	CSARDKGGASYEQYF
14	NA	NA	TRBV5-1	TRBJ2-1	TGCGCCAGCAGCTCCTTACTAGGTATCAATGAGCAGTTCTTC	CASSSLLGINEQFF
13	few	NA	TRBV5-1	TRBJ2-3	TGCGCCAGCAGCTTGGAGGTTGGAGGTACGCAGTATTTT	CASSLEVGGTQYF
18	NA	TRBD2	TRBV5-1	TRBJ2-2	TGCGCCAGCAGCTTGGAGCGGCGGAGCGGGGGGAACACCGGGGAGCTGTTTTTT	CASSLERRSGGNTGELFF
15	few	TRBD2	TRBV5-1	TRBJ2-1	TGCGCCAGCAGCTTGGTTTCTAGCGGGAGTAAATCGCGGTTCTTC	CASSLVSSGSKSRFF
14	NA	NA	TRBV27	TRBJ2-5	TGTGCCAGTAGTTCACAGGGCTACCAAGAGACCCAGTACTTC	CASSSQGYQETQYF
14	few	NA	TRBV12-3/TRBV12-4	TRBJ2-2	TGTGCCAGCAGTTTTCGGCAGAAGAACGGGGAGCTGTTTTTT	CASSFRQKNGELFF
16	NA	TRBD2	TRBV5-1	TRBJ2-1	TGCGCCAGCAGCTTGGTTGGTAGCGGGAGAGGGGGTGAGCAGTTCTTC	CASSLVGSGRGGEQFF
14	NA	NA	TRBV15	TRBJ1-1	TGTGCCACCAGCAGACCCAGTGGAGGCACTGAAGCTTTCTTT	CATSRPSGGTEAFF
17	few	TRBD2	TRBV2	TRBJ2-1	TGTGCCAGCAGCGCCCGAGCTAGCGGGAGACCGGGGAATGAGCAGTTCTTC	CASSARASGRPGNEQFF
14	NA	NA	TRBV11-2	TRBJ2-1	TGTGCCAGCAGCTTAGGCCCACTTAGGAATGAGCAGTTCTTC	CASSLGPLRNEQFF
16	NA	TRBD1	TRBV6-5	TRBJ1-2	TGTGCCAGCAGTTCGACAGGGGAGAAGTTAAACTATGGCTACACCTTC	CASSSTGEKLNYGYTF
13	few	NA	TRBV12-3/TRBV12-4	TRBJ2-4	TGTGCCAGCTCCCGGGGCAACTCTTACATTCAGTACTTC	CASSRGNSYIQYF
15	NA	NA	TRBV3-1	TRBJ2-5	TGTGCCAGCAGCCAAGTAGGGCCGCGGGAAGAGACCCAGTACTTC	CASSQVGPREETQYF
15	many	NA	TRBV5-1	TRBJ2-2	TGCGCCAGCAGCCTCCGGGGCTCGAACACCGGGGAGCTGTTTTTT	CASSLRGSNTGELFF
13	many	TRBD1	TRBV28	TRBJ2-2	TGTGCCAGCAGTACAGGGGTCCCCGGGGAGCTGTTTTTT	CASSTGVPGELFF
13	NA	NA	TRBV7-8	TRBJ2-1	TGTGCCAGCAGCTTAAGTATGTTCTATGAGCAGTTCTTC	CASSLSMFYEQFF
16	few	TRBD2	TRBV20-1	TRBJ2-1	TGCAGTGCCCGACTAGCGGGACCAGAAGTGTACAATGAGCAGTTCTTC	CSARLAGPEVYNEQFF
13	NA	TRBD2	TRBV28	TRBJ2-3	TGTGCCAGCAGTCCCATAGCGGGAGATACGCAGTATTTT	CASSPIAGDTQYF
15	NA	NA	TRBV5-1	TRBJ2-3	TGCGCCAGCAGCTTCCCACTCGGGGTAACAGATACGCAGTATTTT	CASSFPLGVTDTQYF
15	NA	TRBD2	TRBV5-1	TRBJ2-7	TGCGCCAGCAGCGCCTCCGGGACTAGCGTCAACGAGCAGTACTTC	CASSASGTSVNEQYF
15	many	TRBD2	TRBV4-1	TRBJ2-7	TGCGCCAGCAGCCTTGAGCGGGAGCCCTCCTACGAGCAGTACTTC	CASSLEREPSYEQYF
14	NA	TRBD1	TRBV5-1	TRBJ1-1	TGCGCCAGCAGTTCGACAGGGCCAAACACTGAAGCTTTCTTT	CASSSTGPNTEAFF
15	NA	NA	TRBV5-1	TRBJ1-2	TGCGCCAGCAGCTTGGAATCGTTAGGGGGGGATGGCTACACCTTC	CASSLESLGGDGYTF
13	few	TRBD2	TRBV6-6	TRBJ2-3	TGTGCCAGCCACCAGCGGGAGTCAGATACGCAGTATTTT	CASHQRESDTQYF
17	NA	TRBD2	TRBV20-1	TRBJ2-1	TGCAGTGCTAGCCCTAACTTACTAGCGGGAGGGTACAATGAGCAGTTCTTC	CSASPNLLAGGYNEQFF
13	few	NA	TRBV4-1	TRBJ2-7	TGCGCCAGCAGCCAAGGGCCCTTTGGGGAGCAGTACTTC	CASSQGPFGEQYF
13	many	TRBD2	TRBV20-1	TRBJ2-1	TGCAGTGCTGCTAGCGGGAGTTACAATGAGCAGTTCTTC	CSAASGSYNEQFF
16	few	TRBD1	TRBV5-1	TRBJ2-1	TGCGCCAGCAGCTCAAAGGGACAGACCTCCTACAATGAGCAGTTCTTC	CASSSKGQTSYNEQFF
14	few	NA	TRBV7-9	TRBJ1-4	TGTGCCAGCAGCCCATGGCGGACTAATGAAAAACTGTTTTTT	CASSPWRTNEKLFF
17	NA	NA	TRBV7-9	TRBJ1-2	TGTGCCAGCGGCCCTGGGCTGCTCTGCGGGACTAACTATGGCTACACCTTC	CASGPGLLCGTNYGYTF
13	few	NA	TRBV27	TRBJ2-7	TGTGCCAGCAGTTCAGGTAGAGACTACGAGCAGTACTTC	CASSSGRDYEQYF
12	NA	TRBD2	TRBV20-1	TRBJ2-1	TGCAGTGCTGGACTAGCAGTTTTCGAGCAGTTCTTC	CSAGLAVFEQFF
13	few	NA	TRBV6-1	TRBJ2-1	TGTGCCAGCAGCGGGAGACGGGTGGATGAGCAGTTCTTC	CASSGRRVDEQFF
12	few	NA	TRBV5-1	TRBJ2-4	TGCGCCAGCGGGAATGGGGGGAGTCCACAGTACTTC	CASGNGGSPQYF
15	few	TRBD1	TRBV28	TRBJ2-3	TGTGCCAGCAGCACAGGGGGCGCAGGCACAGATACGCAGTATTTT	CASSTGGAGTDTQYF
18	NA	TRBD2	TRBV5-1	TRBJ2-5	TGCGCCAGCAGCCGGGGCCTAGCGGGAGATCCCCTACAAGAGACCCAGTACTTC	CASSRGLAGDPLQETQYF
15	few	NA	TRBV7-6	TRBJ2-7	TGTGCCAGCAGCTTAGTTTTAGGCAGGGGCGGCGAGCAGTACTTC	CASSLVLGRGGEQYF
16	NA	NA	TRBV7-7	TRBJ2-2	TGTGCCAGCAGCTTAGCGCTGGCCTCTCCGACCGGGGAGCTGTTTTTT	CASSLALASPTGELFF
17	few	TRBD2	TRBV5-1	TRBJ2-7	TGCGCCAGCAGCTTCGGGACTAGCGGGCTGATCTCCTACGAGCAGTACTTC	CASSFGTSGLISYEQYF
16	once	TRBD2	TRBV20-1	TRBJ2-1	TGCAGTGCTCGACGACTAGCGGCAGAATCCTACAATGAGCAGTTCTTC	CSARRLAAESYNEQFF
18	NA	TRBD2	TRBV28	TRBJ2-7	TGTGCCAGCAGTTTCCCGGTGCGCGGACTAGTTGCTACCTACGAGCAGTACTTC	CASSFPVRGLVATYEQYF
15	NA	TRBD2	TRBV28	TRBJ2-3	TGTGCCAGCAGTGCTAGCGGGAGGCCCGAAGATACGCAGTATTTT	CASSASGRPEDTQYF
16	NA	TRBD1	TRBV12-3/TRBV12-4	TRBJ1-1	TGTGCCAGCAGTACAGGGGACCCCTATATGAACACTGAAGCTTTCTTT	CASSTGDPYMNTEAFF
15	NA	NA	TRBV27	TRBJ2-3	TGTGCCAGCAGTTTCCTGGGCGGGATCGGAGATACGCAGTATTTT	CASSFLGGIGDTQYF
12	many	NA	TRBV20-1	TRBJ2-3	TGCAGTGCCGAGTCGGGAGTAGATACGCAGTATTTT	CSAESGVDTQYF
17	NA	TRBD2	TRBV7-6	TRBJ2-1	TGTGCCAGCAGCCCCTTGGAGTTGGAGCTAGCGGGCAATGAGCAGTTCTTC	CASSPLELELAGNEQFF
13	NA	NA	TRBV20-1	TRBJ1-4	TGCAGTGCTAGAGAAGGGGTTGCTGAAAAACTGTTTTTT	CSAREGVAEKLFF